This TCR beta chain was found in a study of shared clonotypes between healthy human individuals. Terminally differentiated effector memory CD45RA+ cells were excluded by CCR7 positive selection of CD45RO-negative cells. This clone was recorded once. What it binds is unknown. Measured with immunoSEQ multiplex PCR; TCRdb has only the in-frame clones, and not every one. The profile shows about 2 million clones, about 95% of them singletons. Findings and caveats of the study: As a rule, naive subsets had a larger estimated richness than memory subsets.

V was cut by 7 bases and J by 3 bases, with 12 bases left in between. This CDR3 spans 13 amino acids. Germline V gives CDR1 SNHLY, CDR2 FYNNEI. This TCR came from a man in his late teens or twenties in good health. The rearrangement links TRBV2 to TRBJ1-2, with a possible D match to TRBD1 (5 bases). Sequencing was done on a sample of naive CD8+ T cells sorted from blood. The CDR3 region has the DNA TGTGCCAGCACCGACGGGGCCTACTATGGCTACACCTTC. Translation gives CASTDGAYYGYTF.